This entry concerns a single T cell receptor (beta chain). Antigen specificity is unknown. The data were taken from a study of T cell responses to AZD1222 COVID-19 vaccine. Study results and limitations: The study reported that nearly half of spike-specific TCRs target unmutated variant regions. Samples come after the peak T cell response, not at day 14. Regions 160-218 and 743-854 dominated among vaccine-associated CD4 TCRs spanning spike.

Profiled with immunoSEQ multiplex PCR; TCRdb holds only in-frame clones, not every one. The sample comprises about 190,000 clones, approximately 90% of which are singletons, and about 4% rests with the top ten. V gave up 0 bases and J gave up 1 base, with 8 bases separating them. In germline, CDR1 is SGDLS, CDR2 YYNGEE. This CDR3 comprises 15 residues. J is TRBJ1-5 and V is TRBV9; D uncertain. The clonotype was recovered from an adult who received the MenACWY meningococcal vaccine as a control. The starting material was peripheral blood, obtained 28 days after the second dose of the MenACWY control vaccine. This CDR3 reads CASSVGVGSNQPQHF. The CDR3 nucleotides read TGTGCCAGCAGCGTAGGGGTGGGCAGCAATCAGCCCCAGCATTTT.